This T cell receptor (beta chain) was obtained from a study of vaccination and CD4 T cells after COVID-19. Whole-study context: Cultures acting as controls obtained a CEFX pool, an HIV-1 Nef pool, or no peptide.

Treatment denoted: 10-day PBMC culture with coronavirus spike peptide pools or control peptides (ViraFEST assay). Each well held a few million PBMCs in IL-2 (10 IU/ml) medium with about 10 ug/ml peptide pools. Sequencing of cultured CD4+ T cell DNA used the Oncomine TCR Beta short-read assay. One entry per CDR3 protein results from TCRdb running MiXCR on the PCR reads. The sample consists of more than 13,000 distinct CDR3 sequences, 20% to 25% of them appearing once. This clonotype appeared once. As yet, its antigen is unknown. CDR1 and CDR2 from the germline V gene are SGHAT and FQNNGV. V dropped 7 bases and J dropped 2 bases, with 9 bases sitting between them. The CDR3 contains 13 residues.

The TCR comes from a human donor with COVID-19. The sequenced material came from cultured CD4+ T cells from blood. This chain links TRBV11-2 with TRBJ2-1; D is unclear. CDR3 in amino acids: CASTLLTYNEQFF. The CDR3, as DNA: TGTGCCAGCACTTTACTAACCTACAATGAGCAGTTCTTC.